In its sample, the clone carrying this T cell receptor beta chain was seen a few times. The data were taken from a study of T-cell reconstitution after alpha-beta-depleted transplantation in children. Trimming stripped 7 bases from V and 1 base from J, with 11 bases between. The CDR3 length is 14 residues. Molecular barcoding with unique molecular identifiers was used for the TCRbeta library. TCRdb redid the calling of the PCR reads with MiXCR, one entry per CDR3 protein. The sample gives 250,000 to 350,000 distinct CDR3 sequences, around 9.6% of which show up once; about 9.5% is in the top ten. This chain joins TRBV12-3 or TRBV12-4 and TRBJ1-5; no clear D gene. Sequencing used PBMCs from the stem cell graft donor, obtained from the stem cell graft. This clonotype was sampled from a human donor who donated a stem cell graft to a child with SCID. CDR3 bases: TGTGCCAGCAACGATCGGTCGAGCAATCAGCCCCAGCATTTT. Translated, it gives CASNDRSSNQPQHF.